Listed here are 6 T cell receptor beta chains from one sample, sequenced in a study of radiation and T cells in renal cell carcinoma. The time point: blood 2 weeks post-SBRT. Regarding treatment: 15 Gy SBRT to primary tumor, nephrectomy 4 weeks later. The protocol was immunoSEQ multiplex PCR, while the TCRdb copy is restricted to in-frame clones and leaves out a portion. The table has some 150,000 clones, around 90% seen once. The sample consisted of blood, taken from a patient whose treatment included radiotherapy and nephrectomy. Receptors originate from a woman in her forties or fifties with renal cell carcinoma.

The rearrangement joins TRBV4-1 to TRBJ2-2; 9 bases line up with TRBD1. The CDR3 is 17 residues long. Losses at the gene ends were 8 bases for V and 2 bases for J; bases not matched to a gene: 12. The germline gives CDR1 MGHRA, CDR2 YSYEKL. CDR3 nucleotides: TGCGCCAGCGCAAGAGGGGGAACAGGGGGCAACACCGGGGAGCTGTTTTTT. It is translated as CASARGGTGGNTGELFF.

V usage is TRBV5-1 and J usage is TRBJ2-1, with D possibly TRBD2 on 5 matching bases. The CDR3 runs 15 residues. V lost 2 bases and J 0 bases, leaving 9 bases between the germline ends. Per germline, CDR1 SGHRS and CDR2 YFSETQ. As DNA, the CDR3 is TGCGCCAGCAGCTTCGAGGGCACCTCCTACAATGAGCAGTTCTTC. Protein product: CASSFEGTSYNEQFF.

The V and J genes are TRBV7-8 and TRBJ2-7, with TRBD1 identical over 9 bases. The CDR3 runs to 14 residues. Trimming removed 3 bases from V and 12 bases from J; junction bases left unmatched: 12. Germline V gene data show CDR1 as SGHVS and CDR2 as FQNEAQ. The CDR3 DNA reads TGTGCCAGCAGCTTTCTAACAGGGGGCCCTTTACGGTACTTC. Residues: CASSFLTGGPLRYF.

The CDR3 sequence is CASSLGGTSRETQYF. As DNA, the CDR3 is TGCGCCAGCAGCTTGGGCGGGACTAGTCGCGAGACCCAGTACTTC. This rearrangement joins TRBV5-1 to TRBJ2-5; the match to TRBD2 covers 8 bases. The CDR3 contains 15 residues. Germline trimming cut 0 bases from V and 5 bases from J; bases unmatched to any gene: 6. From germline, CDR1 is SGHRS and CDR2 YFSETQ.

This chain uses TRBV9 with TRBJ2-1; D is tentatively TRBD1 or TRBD2 (5 bases each). There are 14 residues in the CDR3. V shed 0 bases and J shed 7 bases, with 11 bases lying between them. CDR1 and CDR2 from the germline V gene are SGDLS and YYNGEE. The CDR3 DNA reads as TGTGCCAGCAGCGTAGTGGGAGAGGGGAATGAGCAGTTCTTC. Its translation: CASSVVGEGNEQFF.

This chain uses TRBV5-1 with TRBJ1-4; no clear D gene. CDR1 is SGHRS and CDR2 is YFSETQ in the germline V gene. This CDR3 has 15 amino acids. V lost 0 bases and J lost 0, with 6 bases in between. The CDR3 DNA follows: TGCGCCAGCAGCTTGGGGAGGGCAACTAATGAAAAACTGTTTTTT. It translates to CASSLGRATNEKLFF.